The 27 T cell receptor beta chains presented below share a single source sample, sequenced in a study of OX40 agonist ivuxolimab in advanced cancers. Method: immunoSEQ multiplex PCR; TCRdb's copy keeps in-frame clones and lacks some. The sample shows approximately 81,000 clones, 81% of them seen only once. The sequences come from CD4+ or CD8+ T cells sorted from blood, collected in a trial of the OX40 agonist ivuxolimab. The source of these receptors is an adult with an advanced solid tumor such as melanoma, head and neck, liver or kidney cancer.

The rearrangement uses TRBV4-1 and TRBJ1-1; D possibly corresponds to TRBD1 (6 bases). V was trimmed by 4 bases and J by 5 bases, leaving 17 bases between them. The CDR3 length is 15 residues. In germline, CDR1 is MGHRA, CDR2 YSYEKL. As DNA, the CDR3 is TGCGCCAGCAGCCGGGGGCCGGGGGCGGTTACTGAAGCTTTCTTT. This encodes CASSRGPGAVTEAFF.

The rearrangement links TRBV10-1 to TRBJ1-1, with 7 bases that match TRBD1. V dropped 6 bases and J dropped 5; count of bases not matched to a gene: 3. CDR3 length equals 12 residues. CDR1 is WNHNN and CDR2 is SYGVQD in the germline V gene (reference sequence). The CDR3 DNA reads as TGCGCCAGCAGCACAGGGGTGACTGAAGCTTTCTTT. Its protein is CASSTGVTEAFF.

The gene calls are TRBV7-9 and TRBJ1-4; D may be TRBD1 (6 bases). Germline CDR1 and CDR2: SEHNR and FQNEAQ (reference sequence). V was trimmed by 2 bases and J by 4 bases, leaving 11 bases between them. This CDR3 contains 15 residues. The CDR3 nucleotides read TGTGCCAGCAGCTTAAGACAGGCCCGTAATGAAAAACTGTTTTTT. Protein product: CASSLRQARNEKLFF.

This clone has only a few counts. V gene TRBV7-2 combines with J gene TRBJ2-7; D is unresolved. CDR3 length equals 11 residues. The V gene's germline CDR1 is SGHTA and CDR2 FQGNSA. V was cut by 2 bases and J by 5 bases, with 4 bases left in between. CDR3 nucleotides: TGTGCCAGCAGCTTACCCCACGAGCAGTACTTC. The encoded protein is CASSLPHEQYF.

The rearrangement links TRBV6-6 to TRBJ1-5; D call uncertain. This CDR3 contains 16 residues. CDR1 and CDR2 from the germline V gene are MNHNY and SVGAGI (reference sequence). V lost 4 bases to trimming and J lost 0 bases, with 13 bases between them. CDR3 in amino acids: CASSSSWGYSNQPQHF. CDR3 coding DNA: TGTGCCAGCAGTTCCTCCTGGGGATATAGCAATCAGCCCCAGCATTTT.

V usage is TRBV7-2 and J usage is TRBJ1-2; 10 bases fit TRBD1. The CDR3 has 18 residues. The germline gives CDR1 SGHTA, CDR2 FQGNSA. V lost 1 base to trimming and J lost 0 bases; unmatched junction nucleotides: 8. This chain's CDR3 is CASSLGGTGVDPNYGYTF. The CDR3 nucleotides are TGTGCCAGCAGCTTAGGGGGGACAGGGGTCGACCCTAACTATGGCTACACCTTC.

A single count supports this clone. The chain carries TRBV11-3 and TRBJ1-1; no reliable D call. The CDR3 length is 14 residues. In germline, CDR1 is SGHNT, CDR2 YENEEA. Trimming removed 0 bases from V and 3 bases from J, with 8 bases in between. The CDR3 sequence is CASSLDFLDTEAFF. CDR3 bases: TGTGCCAGCAGCTTAGATTTCCTGGACACTGAAGCTTTCTTT. The entire variable domain, with the rest obtained from reference TRBV11-3 and TRBJ1-1, is as follows: EAGVVQSPRYKIIEKKQPVAFWCNPISGHNTLYWYLQNLGQGPELLIRYENEEAVDDSQLPKDRFSAERLKGVDSTLKIQPAELGDSAVYLCASSLDFLDTEAFFGQGTRLTVV.

The chain is built from TRBV18 and TRBJ1-4, with D possibly being TRBD1 (5 bases). The CDR3 runs 14 residues. The V end was cut by 3 bases, the J end by 5 bases, with 10 bases between. Germline assignment: CDR1 KGHSH and CDR2 LQKENI. This CDR3 reads CASSPGLGNEKLFF. The CDR3 DNA is TGTGCCAGCTCACCGGGGCTCGGAAATGAAAAACTGTTTTTT.

The V call is TRBV6-6, the J call TRBJ2-7; possibly TRBD1 for D (6 bases). The length of the CDR3 is 15 residues. From germline, CDR1 is MNHNY and CDR2 SVGAGI (reference sequence). Trimming stripped 1 base from V and 2 bases from J, with 12 bases between. Here the CDR3 reads CASSYFQQGPYEQYF. The CDR3 DNA reads as TGTGCCAGCAGTTACTTCCAGCAGGGGCCCTACGAGCAGTACTTC.

V is TRBV11-3 and J is TRBJ1-3; D call uncertain. V shed 6 bases and J shed 4 bases, with 4 bases lying between them. The CDR3 has 11 amino acids. Germline V gene sequence: CDR1 SGHNT, CDR2 YENEEA. The CDR3 nucleotides read TGTGCCAGCAGTCTGGGAAACACCATATATTTT. This sequence encodes CASSLGNTIYF.

A few counts support this clone. This chain joins TRBV7-9 and TRBJ1-6; TRBD1 aligns across 7 bases. This CDR3 region has 15 residues. Germline CDR1 reads SEHNR; CDR2 reads FQNEAQ (reference sequence). V lost 0 bases and J lost 8; bases outside the gene matches: 4. CDR3 amino acids: CASSLAGTVDSPLHF. In nucleotides, the CDR3 is TGTGCCAGCAGCTTAGCGGGGACAGTGGATTCACCCCTCCACTTT.

The chain is built from TRBV7-2 and TRBJ2-7; no definite D call. From germline, CDR1 is SGHTA and CDR2 FQGNSA. The CDR3 covers 13 residues. V was clipped by 5 bases and J by 4 bases, with 12 bases between them. CDR3 sequence: CASSDNLGYEQYF. Here the CDR3 DNA reads TGTGCCAGCAGCGACAACTTAGGGTACGAGCAGTACTTC.

This rearrangement joins TRBV7-9 to TRBJ1-1; 8 positions match TRBD1. Germline CDR1 reads SEHNR; CDR2 reads FQNEAQ (reference sequence). After removal of 5 bases from V and 6 bases from J, the junction contained 20 bases not matched to a gene. The CDR3 has 18 residues. The CDR3 is CASSSPGGANLEGSEAFF. CDR3 nucleotides: TGTGCCAGCAGCAGCCCAGGGGGCGCAAATTTGGAGGGCTCTGAAGCTTTCTTT. The full variable domain, its missing parts supplied by reference TRBV7-9 and TRBJ1-1, is DTGVSQNPRHKITKRGQNVTFRCDPISEHNRLYWYRQTLGQGPEFLTYFQNEAQLEKSRLLSDRFSAERPKGSFSTLEIQRTEQGDSAMYLCASSSPGGANLEGSEAFFGQGTRLTVV.

This chain uses TRBV5-4 with TRBJ1-4; D remains ambiguous. There are 13 residues in the CDR3. The V gene lost 5 bases and the J gene lost 5 bases, with 10 bases spanning the gap. Germline values: CDR1 SGHNT, CDR2 YYREEE (reference sequence). This chain's CDR3 is CASRIQGNEKLFF. DNA for the CDR3: TGTGCCAGCAGGATACAAGGGAATGAAAAACTGTTTTTT.

This chain uses TRBV30 with TRBJ1-1; no firm D call. The CDR3 contains 12 residues. CDR1 is GTSNPN, CDR2 SVGIG, per germline (reference sequence). V was trimmed by 5 bases and J by 5 bases, leaving 12 bases between them. CDR3 coding DNA: TGTGCCTGGGACTGGAGTAGAACTGAAGCTTTCTTT. Its protein is CAWDWSRTEAFF.

The chain couples TRBV18 to TRBJ2-7; 8 nucleotides match TRBD1. Germline loops: CDR1 KGHSH, CDR2 LQKENI. Trimming removed 2 bases from V and 5 bases from J; junction bases left unmatched: 2. The CDR3 has 13 amino acids. The CDR3 here is CASSPAGGHEQYF. Here the CDR3 DNA reads TGTGCCAGCTCACCAGCAGGGGGCCACGAGCAGTACTTC.

This clone was detected only once. The chain carries TRBV21-1 and TRBJ2-7; the table's D call TRBD1 went unverified against the DNA. TRBV21-1 is a recognized pseudogene. This CDR3 region has 14 residues. The chain's CDR3 is CASTFRDSSYGQYF. The CDR3 DNA follows: TGTGCCAGCACCTTCCGGGACAGTTCTTACGGGCAGTACTTC.

The chain uses TRBV2 and TRBJ2-1; the match to TRBD1 covers 11 bases. Losses at the gene ends were 1 base for V and 10 bases for J; bases not matched to a gene: 3. This CDR3 spans 14 amino acids. The germline CDR1 and CDR2 sequences are SNHLY and FYNNEI. The CDR3 DNA sequence: TGTGCCAGCAGTGAAGGGACAGGGGGCTGGGAGCAGTTCTTC. Protein sequence: CASSEGTGGWEQFF.

V is TRBV4-3 and J is TRBJ2-2; TRBD1 aligns across 7 bases. There are 16 residues in the CDR3. Germline V lookup: CDR1 LGHNA, CDR2 YSLEER. Trimming at V came to 4 bases and at J to 4 bases, leaving 9 bases not matched to a gene. This chain's CDR3 is CASSRQQGSGTGELFF. The CDR3 coding sequence is TGCGCCAGCAGCCGCCAACAGGGGTCGGGCACCGGGGAGCTGTTTTTT.

The rearrangement joins TRBV4-2 to TRBJ2-5; 11 nucleotides align to TRBD1. The assigned J gene may be wrong: the sequence end matches TRBJ2-7 better. Germline V gives CDR1 LGHNA, CDR2 YNFKEQ. The CDR3 is 14 residues long. The CDR3 region is CASSQDRGLYEQYF. In nucleotides, the CDR3 is TGTGCCAGCAGCCAGGACAGGGGGCTCTACGAGCAGTACTTC.

This clone was seen once. The chain carries TRBV4-1 and TRBJ1-5; 9 bases line up with TRBD1. The CDR3 totals 15 residues. Germline V gives CDR1 MGHRA, CDR2 YSYEKL. Losses at the gene ends were 4 bases for V and 6 bases for J; bases not matched to a gene: 7. As DNA, the CDR3 is TGCGCCAGCAGCCCGGGACAGGGTTTCACTCAGCCCCAGCATTTT. Amino acid sequence: CASSPGQGFTQPQHF.

The rearrangement links TRBV11-3 to TRBJ2-4; maybe TRBD2 (6 bases). The CDR3 has 12 amino acids. V lost 3 bases to trimming and J lost 10 bases, with 10 bases between them. In germline, CDR1 is SGHNT, CDR2 YENEEA. In DNA form, the CDR3 reads TGTGCCAGCAGCTTCCCCCGGGAGATTCAGTACTTC. Its protein product is CASSFPREIQYF.

The chain uses TRBV5-1 and TRBJ1-2; unclear D gene. This CDR3 spans 13 amino acids. CDR1 is SGHRS and CDR2 is YFSETQ in the germline V gene. V was trimmed by 4 bases and J by 8 bases, leaving 15 bases between them. In nucleotides, the CDR3 is TGCGCCAGCAGCCTCATGGGCATAATGGGCTACACCTTC. Translated: CASSLMGIMGYTF.

The genes are TRBV6-5 and TRBJ1-1; 7 bases fit TRBD1. The germline gives CDR1 MNHEY, CDR2 SVGAGI. V lost 6 bases, J lost 6 bases, and 7 bases stayed unmatched. This CDR3 has 13 residues. The CDR3 is CASREQGTAEAFF. CDR3 DNA: TGTGCCAGCAGAGAACAGGGGACGGCTGAAGCTTTCTTT.

The chain has TRBV7-8 and TRBJ2-5, with 10 bases matching TRBD1. The CDR3 length is 15 residues. CDR1 and CDR2 (germline): SGHVS, FQNEAQ. J lost 9 bases, V lost 5 bases, and 12 bases had no gene match. The CDR3 spells CASSGRGQGVLAQYF. In nucleotides, the CDR3 is TGTGCCAGCAGCGGAAGAGGACAGGGGGTCTTAGCCCAGTACTTC.

This clone has a handful of counts. The CDR3 reads CASSLTDRDVAFF. The CDR3 DNA reads as TGTGCCAGCAGCTTAACGGACCGGGATGTAGCTTTCTTT. J is TRBJ1-1 and V is TRBV7-3; D is ambiguous. V gave up 0 bases and J gave up 10 bases, with 12 bases separating them. CDR1 is SGHTA, CDR2 FQGTGA, per germline. The length of the CDR3 is 13 residues.

This clone was seen a handful of times. The rearrangement uses TRBV7-8 and TRBJ2-1; TRBD1 or TRBD2 may be the D gene (5 bases each). Germline V gene lookup returns CDR1 SGHVS and CDR2 FQNEAQ. The length of the CDR3 is 15 residues. With 7 bases removed from V and 0 bases from J, the gap between germline ends came to 13 bases. CDR3 amino acids: CASTTSGASYNEQFF. CDR3 nucleotide sequence: TGTGCCAGCACCACCTCCGGGGCCTCCTACAATGAGCAGTTCTTC.